The 13 T cell receptor beta chains below all came from one sample that was sequenced in a study of T cell changes during pregnancy in multiple sclerosis. Produced via immunoSEQ multiplex PCR; TCRdb's table is partial and in-frame only. The sample holds around 51,000 clones, 94% seen once. The material was CD4+ T cells from peripheral blood mononuclear cells, obtained in the second trimester of pregnancy. These receptors all come from a female donor with multiple sclerosis, enrolled in a pregnancy study.

This clone was recorded only once. The CDR3 DNA reads TGTGCCAGTAGGTCGTACCGGGACAGGTTGACGATAAGCCGCAATGAAGCTTTCTTT. Its translation: CASRSYRDRLTISRNEAFF. The chain uses TRBV19 and TRBJ1-1; 8 bases fit TRBD1. Unmatched junction bases numbered 25, after V lost 6 bases and J lost 7 bases. The CDR3 is 19 amino acids. Germline CDR1 and CDR2: LNHDA and SQIVND (reference sequence).

The gene calls are TRBV7-9 and TRBJ1-3, with TRBD1 as a possible D gene (5 bases). Trimming cost V 3 bases and J 3 bases, with 15 bases left between them. The CDR3 extends over 16 amino acids. Germline V gene lookup returns CDR1 SEHNR and CDR2 FQNEAQ (reference sequence). Here the CDR3 DNA reads TGTGCCAGCAGCTTGGTATCAGGGACTGGTGGAAACACCATATATTTT. Residues: CASSLVSGTGGNTIYF.

This chain uses TRBV2 with TRBJ2-7; TRBD2 is a possible D gene (6 bases). Trimming stripped 8 bases from V and 1 base from J, with 15 bases between. This CDR3 spans 14 amino acids. Germline CDR1 SNHLY, CDR2 FYNNEI. CDR3 DNA sequence: TGTGCCAGCCACCGAGGGGAGGCGTCCTACGAGCAGTACTTC. Protein: CASHRGEASYEQYF.

The V gene is TRBV6-1, the J gene TRBJ2-7; unclear D gene. The CDR3 covers 15 residues. Germline CDR1 MNHNS, CDR2 SASEGT. V gave up 1 base and J gave up 0 bases, with 10 bases separating them. The CDR3 DNA is TGTGCCAGCAGTGAAGGGGCCGTACGCTCCTACGAGCAGTACTTC. It yields the protein CASSEGAVRSYEQYF.

The chain is built from TRBV25-1 and TRBJ2-7; maybe TRBD1 (6 bases). Germline CDR1 is MGHDK and CDR2 is SYGVNS. CDR3 length equals 14 residues. V gave up 4 bases and J gave up 2 bases, with 12 bases separating them. CDR3 protein: CASSGNRVPYEQYF. CDR3 bases: TGTGCCAGCAGTGGTAACAGGGTTCCCTACGAGCAGTACTTC.

The chain uses TRBV6-5 and TRBJ1-2; D not resolved. The V end was cut by 4 bases, the J end by 2 bases, with 17 bases between. The germline CDR1 and CDR2 sequences are MNHEY and SVGAGI. The CDR3 extends over 16 amino acids. The CDR3 protein is CASSSPPGRANYGYTF. CDR3 coding DNA: TGTGCCAGCAGTTCCCCACCCGGGAGGGCGAACTATGGCTACACCTTC.

The chain has TRBV30 and TRBJ1-1; TRBD1 matches at 10 bases. CDR1 and CDR2 (germline): GTSNPN, SVGIG (reference sequence). The CDR3 sequence is 17 residues long. Trimming cost V 4 bases and J 2 bases; bases outside gene matches: 13. The CDR3 DNA sequence: TGTGCCTGGAAGGGGGACAGGGGCGACCTTCTTAACACTGAAGCTTTCTTT. Translation gives CAWKGDRGDLLNTEAFF.

This clone showed up just a few times. The V call is TRBV6-1, the J call TRBJ1-2, with 7 nucleotides matching TRBD1. The germline V gene has CDR1 MNHNS and CDR2 SASEGT. V was pared by 4 bases and J by 4 bases, with 6 bases of the junction left unmatched. This CDR3 has 14 residues. In DNA form, the CDR3 reads TGTGCCAGCAGTGGAGGGGACAGCCCCTATGGCTACACCTTC. This gives the protein CASSGGDSPYGYTF.

This chain links TRBV5-1 with TRBJ2-3, with a possible D match to TRBD1 (6 bases). Trimming pared 0 bases from V and 0 bases from J, leaving 11 bases between. The germline V gene encodes CDR1 SGHRS and CDR2 YFSETQ. The CDR3 length is 16 residues. CDR3 region: CASSLADSTSTDTQYF. The CDR3 DNA follows: TGCGCCAGCAGCTTGGCGGACAGCACTAGCACAGATACGCAGTATTTT.

The rearrangement links TRBV7-2 to TRBJ2-2; a possible D gene is TRBD1 (5 bases). With 5 bases removed from V and 1 base from J, the gap between germline ends came to 8 bases. The CDR3 sequence is 14 residues long. Germline CDR1 and CDR2: SGHTA and FQGNSA. CDR3 loop: CASSLTGNTGELFF. The CDR3 DNA sequence: TGTGCCAGCAGCCTAACAGGGAACACCGGGGAGCTGTTTTTT. The complete variable domain, with remaining parts taken from reference TRBV7-2 and TRBJ2-2, reads GAGVSQSPSNKVTEKGKDVELRCDPISGHTALYWYRQSLGQGLEFLIYFQGNSAPDKSGLPSDRFSAERTGGSVSTLTIQRTQQEDSAVYLCASSLTGNTGELFFGEGSRLTVL.

The gene calls are TRBV25-1 and TRBJ2-7, with 10 bases matching TRBD2. The CDR3 runs to 16 residues. Germline V gene data show CDR1 as MGHDK and CDR2 as SYGVNS. With V trimmed by 1 base and J by 4 bases, 7 bases remained unmatched. This CDR3 is CASSESGGLARYEQYF. The CDR3 DNA follows: TGTGCCAGCAGTGAATCGGGGGGACTAGCGCGTTACGAGCAGTACTTC.

V and J are TRBV10-3 and TRBJ2-1, with D tentatively TRBD2 (6 bases). The V end lost 4 bases, the J end lost 6 bases, and 10 bases lay between the germline ends. Germline values: CDR1 ENHRY, CDR2 SYGVKD. This CDR3 region has 13 residues. For the CDR3, the DNA is TGTGCCATCAGTGCACGGGAGCCCAATGAGCAGTTCTTC. Amino acids: CAISAREPNEQFF.

The V gene is TRBV30, the J gene TRBJ1-2, with D unresolved. With 5 bases removed from V and 7 bases from J, the gap between germline ends came to 11 bases. From germline, CDR1 is GTSNPN and CDR2 SVGIG (reference sequence). The CDR3 has 11 residues. The CDR3 here is CAWGWARGYTF. The CDR3 nucleotides are TGTGCCTGGGGTTGGGCGCGTGGCTACACCTTC. The full variable domain, with the rest looked up from reference TRBV30 and TRBJ1-2, is SQTIHQWPATLVQPVGSPLSLECTVEGTSNPNLYWYRQAAGRGLQLLFYSVGIGQISSEVPQNLSASRPQDRQFILSSKKLLLSDSGFYLCAWGWARGYTFGSGTRLTVV.